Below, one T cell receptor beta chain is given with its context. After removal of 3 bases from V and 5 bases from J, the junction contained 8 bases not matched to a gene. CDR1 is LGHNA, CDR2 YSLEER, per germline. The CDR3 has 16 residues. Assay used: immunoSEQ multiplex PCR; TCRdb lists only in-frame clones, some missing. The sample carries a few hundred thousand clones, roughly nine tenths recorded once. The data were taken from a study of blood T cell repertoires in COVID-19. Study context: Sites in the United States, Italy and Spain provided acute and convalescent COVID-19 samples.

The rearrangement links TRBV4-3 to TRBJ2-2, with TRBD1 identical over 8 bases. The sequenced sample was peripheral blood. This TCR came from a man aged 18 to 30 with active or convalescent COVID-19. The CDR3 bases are TGCGCCAGCAGCCACCATGGACAGGGTGGGACCGGGGAGCTGTTTTTT. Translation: CASSHHGQGGTGELFF.